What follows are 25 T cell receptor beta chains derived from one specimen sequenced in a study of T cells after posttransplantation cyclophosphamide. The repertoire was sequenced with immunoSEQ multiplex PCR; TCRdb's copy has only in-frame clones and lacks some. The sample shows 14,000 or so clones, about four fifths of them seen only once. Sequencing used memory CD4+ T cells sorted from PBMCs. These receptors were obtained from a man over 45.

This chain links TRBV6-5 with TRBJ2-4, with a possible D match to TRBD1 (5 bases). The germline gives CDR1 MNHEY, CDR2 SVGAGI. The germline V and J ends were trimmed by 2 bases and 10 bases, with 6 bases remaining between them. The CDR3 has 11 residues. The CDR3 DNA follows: TGTGCCAGCAGTTACAAGGGGATTCAGTACTTC. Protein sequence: CASSYKGIQYF.

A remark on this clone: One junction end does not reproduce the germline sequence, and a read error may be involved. CDR3 amino acids: CASSFRLAGANGQFF. In DNA form, the CDR3 reads TGTGCCAGCAGCTTCCGGCTAGCGGGGGCCAATGGGCAGTTCTTC. The gene calls are TRBV7-2 and TRBJ2-1, with TRBD2 matching 10 bases. The CDR3 length is 15 residues. Germline CDR1 is SGHTA and CDR2 is FQGNSA. The full variable domain, rest sourced from reference TRBV7-2 and TRBJ2-1, is GAGVSQSPSNKVTEKGKDVELRCDPISGHTALYWYRQSLGQGLEFLIYFQGNSAPDKSGLPSDRFSAERTGGSVSTLTIQRTQQEDSAVYLCASSFRLAGANGQFFGPGTRLTVL.

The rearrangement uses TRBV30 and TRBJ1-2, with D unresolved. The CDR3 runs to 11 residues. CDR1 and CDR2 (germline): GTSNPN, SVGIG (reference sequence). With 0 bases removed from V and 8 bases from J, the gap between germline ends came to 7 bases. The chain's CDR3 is CAWSVPRGYTF. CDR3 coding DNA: TGTGCCTGGAGTGTCCCCAGGGGCTACACCTTC.

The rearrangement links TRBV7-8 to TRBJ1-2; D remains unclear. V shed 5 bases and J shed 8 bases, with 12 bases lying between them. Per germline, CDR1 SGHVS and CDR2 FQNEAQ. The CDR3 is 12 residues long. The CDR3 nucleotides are TGTGCCAGCAGCCCGAGAATTCCAGGCTACACCTTC. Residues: CASSPRIPGYTF.

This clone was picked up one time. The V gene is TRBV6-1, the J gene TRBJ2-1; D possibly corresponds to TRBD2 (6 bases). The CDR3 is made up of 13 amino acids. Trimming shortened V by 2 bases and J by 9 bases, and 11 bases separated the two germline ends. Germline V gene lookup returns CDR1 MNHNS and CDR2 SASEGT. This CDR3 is CASSEMEGTEQFF. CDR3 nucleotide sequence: TGTGCCAGCAGTGAAATGGAGGGCACTGAGCAGTTCTTC.

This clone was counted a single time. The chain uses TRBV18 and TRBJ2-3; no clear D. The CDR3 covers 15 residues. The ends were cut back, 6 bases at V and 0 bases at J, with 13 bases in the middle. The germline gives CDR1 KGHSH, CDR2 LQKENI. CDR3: CASSPRLSSTDTQYF. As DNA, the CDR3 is TGTGCCAGCTCGCCTAGACTGTCTAGCACAGATACGCAGTATTTT.

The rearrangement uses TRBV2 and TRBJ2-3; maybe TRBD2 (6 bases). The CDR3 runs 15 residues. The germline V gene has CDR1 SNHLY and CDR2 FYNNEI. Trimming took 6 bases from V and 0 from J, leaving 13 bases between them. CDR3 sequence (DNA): TGTGCCAGCAGGGGGAGGCGGACGAGCACAGATACGCAGTATTTT. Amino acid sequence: CASRGRRTSTDTQYF.

The CDR3 DNA reads as TGTGCCAGCAGCCAAGAAATGACCGGGGGAAGCCAAGAGACCCAGTACTTC. This encodes CASSQEMTGGSQETQYF. The chain joins TRBV4-2 to TRBJ2-5, with D tentatively TRBD2 (6 bases). Germline CDR1 and CDR2: LGHNA and YNFKEQ. The CDR3 loop spans 17 amino acids. The V end was cut by 0 bases, the J end by 1 base, with 15 bases between.

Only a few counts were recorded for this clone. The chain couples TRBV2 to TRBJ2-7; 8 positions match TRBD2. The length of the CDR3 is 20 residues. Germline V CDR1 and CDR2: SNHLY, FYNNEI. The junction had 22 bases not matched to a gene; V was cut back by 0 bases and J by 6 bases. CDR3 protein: CASSEALCPGLESSRCEQYF. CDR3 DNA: TGTGCCAGCAGTGAAGCGCTCTGTCCGGGACTAGAAAGTTCCCGCTGCGAGCAGTACTTC.

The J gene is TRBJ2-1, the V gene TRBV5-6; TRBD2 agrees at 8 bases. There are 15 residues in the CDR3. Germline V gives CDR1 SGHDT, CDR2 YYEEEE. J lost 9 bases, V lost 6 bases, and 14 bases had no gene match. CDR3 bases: TGTGCCAGCACCTTTAGCGGGATCGGATCGGGTGAGCAGTTCTTC. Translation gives CASTFSGIGSGEQFF.

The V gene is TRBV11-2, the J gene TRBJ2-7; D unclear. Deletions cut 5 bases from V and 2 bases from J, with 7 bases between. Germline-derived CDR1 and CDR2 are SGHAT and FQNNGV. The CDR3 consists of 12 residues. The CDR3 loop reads CASSRTTYEQYF. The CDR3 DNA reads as TGTGCCAGCAGCCGTACTACCTACGAGCAGTACTTC. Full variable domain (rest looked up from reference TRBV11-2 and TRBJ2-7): EAGVAQSPRYKIIEKRQSVAFWCNPISGHATLYWYQQILGQGPKLLIQFQNNGVVDDSQLPKDRFSAERLKGVDSTLKIQPAKLEDSAVYLCASSRTTYEQYFGPGTRLTVT.

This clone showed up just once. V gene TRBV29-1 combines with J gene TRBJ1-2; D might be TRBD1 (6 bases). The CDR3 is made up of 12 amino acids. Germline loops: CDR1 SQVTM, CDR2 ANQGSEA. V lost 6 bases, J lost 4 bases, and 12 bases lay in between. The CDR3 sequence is CSVWTATYGYTF. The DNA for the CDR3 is TGCAGCGTCTGGACAGCGACCTATGGCTACACCTTC. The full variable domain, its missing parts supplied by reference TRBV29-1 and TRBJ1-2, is SAVISQKPSRDICQRGTSLTIQCQVDSQVTMMFWYRQQPGQSLTLIATANQGSEATYESGFVIDKFPISRPNLTFSTLTVSNMSPEDSSIYLCSVWTATYGYTFGSGTRLTVV.

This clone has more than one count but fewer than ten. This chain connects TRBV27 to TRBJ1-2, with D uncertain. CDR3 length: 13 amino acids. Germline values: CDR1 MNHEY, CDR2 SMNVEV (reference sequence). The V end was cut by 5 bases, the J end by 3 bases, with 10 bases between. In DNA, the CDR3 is TGTGCCAGCAGTCGATCTGGCCACTATGGCTACACCTTC. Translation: CASSRSGHYGYTF.

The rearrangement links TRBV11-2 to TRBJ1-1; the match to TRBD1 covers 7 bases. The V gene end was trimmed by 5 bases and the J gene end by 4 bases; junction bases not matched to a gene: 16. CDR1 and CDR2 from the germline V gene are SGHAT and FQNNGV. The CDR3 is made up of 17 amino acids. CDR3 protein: CASSRTDRAWGLTEAFF. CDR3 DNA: TGTGCCAGCAGCCGAACCGACAGGGCCTGGGGACTCACTGAAGCTTTCTTT.

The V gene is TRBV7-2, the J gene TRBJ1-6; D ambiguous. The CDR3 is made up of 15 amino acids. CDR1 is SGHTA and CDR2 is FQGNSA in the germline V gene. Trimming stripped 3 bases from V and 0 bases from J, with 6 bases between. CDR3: CASSFPGSYNSPLHF. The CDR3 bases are TGTGCCAGCAGCTTTCCAGGCTCCTATAATTCACCCCTCCACTTT. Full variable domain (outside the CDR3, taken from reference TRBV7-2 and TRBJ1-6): GAGVSQSPSNKVTEKGKDVELRCDPISGHTALYWYRQSLGQGLEFLIYFQGNSAPDKSGLPSDRFSAERTGGSVSTLTIQRTQQEDSAVYLCASSFPGSYNSPLHFGNGTRLTVT.

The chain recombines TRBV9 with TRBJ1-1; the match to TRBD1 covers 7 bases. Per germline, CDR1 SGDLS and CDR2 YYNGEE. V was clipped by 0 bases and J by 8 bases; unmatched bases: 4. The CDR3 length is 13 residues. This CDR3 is CASSVATTGEAFF. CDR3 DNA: TGTGCCAGCAGCGTAGCTACGACAGGGGAAGCTTTCTTT.

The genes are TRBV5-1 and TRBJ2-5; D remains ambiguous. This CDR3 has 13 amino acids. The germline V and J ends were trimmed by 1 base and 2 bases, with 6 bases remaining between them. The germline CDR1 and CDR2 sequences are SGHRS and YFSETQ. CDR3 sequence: CASSLLRQETQYF. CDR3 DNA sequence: TGCGCCAGCAGCTTGCTACGGCAAGAGACCCAGTACTTC.

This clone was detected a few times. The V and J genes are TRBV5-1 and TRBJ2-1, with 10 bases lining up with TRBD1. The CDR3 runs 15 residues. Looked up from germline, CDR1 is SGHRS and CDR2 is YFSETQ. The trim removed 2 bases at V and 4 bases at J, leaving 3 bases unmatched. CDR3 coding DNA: TGCGCCAGCAGCTTCTCGGGACAGGGGTACAATGAGCAGTTCTTC. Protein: CASSFSGQGYNEQFF. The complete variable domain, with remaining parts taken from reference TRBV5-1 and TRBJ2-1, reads KAGVTQTPRYLIKTRGQQVTLSCSPISGHRSVSWYQQTPGQGLQFLFEYFSETQRNKGNFPGRFSGRQFSNSRSEMNVSTLELGDSALYLCASSFSGQGYNEQFFGPGTRLTVL.

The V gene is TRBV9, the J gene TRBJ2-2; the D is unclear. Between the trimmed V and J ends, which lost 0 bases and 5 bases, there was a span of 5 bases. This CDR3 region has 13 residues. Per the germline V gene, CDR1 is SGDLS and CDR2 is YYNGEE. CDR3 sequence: CASSVGRTGELFF. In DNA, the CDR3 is TGTGCCAGCAGCGTAGGCAGGACCGGGGAGCTGTTTTTT.

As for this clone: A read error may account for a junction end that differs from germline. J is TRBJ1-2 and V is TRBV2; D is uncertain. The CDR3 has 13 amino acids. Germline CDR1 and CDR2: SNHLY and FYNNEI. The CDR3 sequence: CANSEERRYGYTF. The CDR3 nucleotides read TGTGCCAACAGTGAAGAACGGAGATACGGCTACACCTTC.

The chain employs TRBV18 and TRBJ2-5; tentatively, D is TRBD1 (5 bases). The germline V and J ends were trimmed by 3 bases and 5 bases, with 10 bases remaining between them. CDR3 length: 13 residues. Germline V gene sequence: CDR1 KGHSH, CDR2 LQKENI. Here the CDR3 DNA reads TGTGCCAGCTCACCCCAGGGCCGGGAGACCCAGTACTTC. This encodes CASSPQGRETQYF.

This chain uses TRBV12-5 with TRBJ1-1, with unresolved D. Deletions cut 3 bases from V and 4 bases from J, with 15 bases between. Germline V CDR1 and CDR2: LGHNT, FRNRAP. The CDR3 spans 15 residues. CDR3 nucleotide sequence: TGTGCTAGTGGTTTTTGGAGGTATGAGGGCACTGAAGCTTTCTTT. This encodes CASGFWRYEGTEAFF.

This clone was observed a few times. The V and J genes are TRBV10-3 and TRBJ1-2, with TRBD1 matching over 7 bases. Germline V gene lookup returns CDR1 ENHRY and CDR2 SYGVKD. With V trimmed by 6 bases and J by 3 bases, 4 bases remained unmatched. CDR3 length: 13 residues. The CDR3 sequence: CAISTGEDYGYTF. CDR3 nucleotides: TGTGCCATCAGCACAGGGGAGGACTATGGCTACACCTTC.

The CDR3 nucleotides read TGTGCCAGCTCACCCATTAGGGCACCCGCGGGCTATGGCTACACCTTC. It codes for CASSPIRAPAGYGYTF. This chain joins TRBV18 and TRBJ1-2; unclear D gene. CDR3 size: 16 residues. The germline V gene encodes CDR1 KGHSH and CDR2 LQKENI. V gave up 3 bases and J gave up 4 bases, with 18 bases separating them.

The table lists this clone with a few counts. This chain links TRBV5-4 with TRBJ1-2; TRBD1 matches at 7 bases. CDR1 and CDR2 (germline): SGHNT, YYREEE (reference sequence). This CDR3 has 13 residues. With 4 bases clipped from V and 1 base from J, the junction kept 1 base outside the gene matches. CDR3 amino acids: CASSGQVNYGYTF. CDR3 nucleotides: TGTGCCAGCAGCGGACAGGTTAACTATGGCTACACCTTC. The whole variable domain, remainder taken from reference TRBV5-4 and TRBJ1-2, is ETGVTQSPTHLIKTRGQQVTLRCSSQSGHNTVSWYQQALGQGPQFIFQYYREEENGRGNFPPRFSGLQFPNYSSELNVNALELDDSALYLCASSGQVNYGYTFGSGTRLTVV.